This entry lists 13 T cell receptor beta chains sequenced from one sample in a study of blood T cells in healthy people across ages. A sample-barcoded 5' primer and a J-beta primer mix were used in a second PCR of roughly 6 to 11 cycles. From the 5' RACE reads, TCRdb called clonotypes with MiXCR, one entry per CDR3 protein. The sample includes roughly 1,800,000 distinct CDR3 sequences, about 49% of them seen just once. Specimen: blood. These receptors originate from a woman in her forties in good health.

The V gene is TRBV29-1, the J gene TRBJ2-7, with D possibly being TRBD1 or TRBD2 (5 bases each). Deletions cut 7 bases from V and 7 bases from J, with 20 bases between. Germline CDR1 reads SQVTM; CDR2 reads ANQGSEA. The CDR3 loop spans 13 amino acids. CDR3 protein: CSAGPHKYNEQYF. The CDR3 DNA sequence: TGCAGCGCGGGGCCACATAAGTACAATGAGCAGTACTTC.

This clonotype was seen a few times. This rearrangement joins TRBV6-1 to TRBJ2-7, with TRBD1 matching over 7 bases. This CDR3 has 13 residues. V trimming: 11 bases; J trimming: 3 bases; junction bases outside the gene matches: 10. Germline V gene lookup returns CDR1 MNHNS and CDR2 SASEGT. Here the CDR3 DNA reads TGTGCCGCTTCGGGACAGACTCGCTACGAGCAGTACTTC. Translated: CAASGQTRYEQYF.

V is TRBV20-1 and J is TRBJ1-2; D is undetermined. Germline CDR1 DFQATT, CDR2 SNEGSKA (reference sequence). The CDR3 covers 14 residues. V lost 3 bases to trimming and J lost 6 bases, with 17 bases between them. The CDR3 DNA follows: TGCAGTGCTAGGGGGATCCGGGCGGAGAATGGCTACACCTTC. This gives the protein CSARGIRAENGYTF.

The chain combines TRBV7-2 with TRBJ2-2, with TRBD1 matching 9 bases. The CDR3 consists of 15 residues. The V gene's germline CDR1 is SGHTA and CDR2 FQGNSA. J was trimmed by 4 bases and V by 1 base; bases with no gene match: 1. The CDR3 DNA reads as TGTGCCAGCAGCTTAGACAGGGGGCTCACCGGGGAGCTGTTTTTT. Translated, it gives CASSLDRGLTGELFF.

In its sample, this clonotype was seen once. This sequence joins TRBV28 and TRBJ2-5, with TRBD2 matching over 9 bases. The J call may not be correct, given that the DNA end is closer to TRBJ2-7. In germline, CDR1 is MDHEN, CDR2 SYDVKM. The CDR3 is 14 residues long. The CDR3 DNA sequence: TGTGCCAGCAACCAGCGGGGGGAATCCTACGAGCAGTACTTC. Its translation: CASNQRGESYEQYF.

V is TRBV20-1 and J is TRBJ2-1; D gene uncertain. Trimming pared 5 bases from V and 5 bases from J, leaving 7 bases between. The CDR3 has 11 residues. Germline loops: CDR1 DFQATT, CDR2 SNEGSKA (reference sequence). CDR3 in DNA: TGCAGTGCTTACTACGACAATGAGCAGTTCTTC. This sequence encodes CSAYYDNEQFF.

CDR3 protein: CASSSAGTVVYGYTF. The DNA of the CDR3 is TGTGCCAGCAGCTCGGCGGGGACGGTAGTCTATGGCTACACCTTC. This chain uses TRBV7-2 with TRBJ1-2; D might be TRBD1 (5 bases). CDR1 and CDR2 from the germline V gene are SGHTA and FQGNSA. CDR3 length equals 15 residues. Deletions cut 4 bases from V and 4 bases from J, with 16 bases between.

The chain carries TRBV4-2 and TRBJ2-5; D is perhaps TRBD2 (6 bases). The V and J ends lost 2 bases and 3 bases respectively, with 10 bases between them. This CDR3 contains 14 residues. CDR1 is LGHNA, CDR2 YNFKEQ, per germline. The CDR3 nucleotides are TGTGCCAGCAGCCAACGGGGGACCGAAGAGACCCAGTACTTC. This encodes CASSQRGTEETQYF.

The chain links TRBV6-5 to TRBJ2-6, with no clear D. CDR3 length equals 16 residues. Germline V gene sequence: CDR1 MNHEY, CDR2 SVGAGI. V was cut by 0 bases and J by 3 bases, with 9 bases left in between. The DNA for the CDR3 is TGTGCCAGCAGTTACTCCGGGCCTGGTGGGGCCAACGTCCTGACTTTC. Amino acids: CASSYSGPGGANVLTF.

The gene calls are TRBV7-6 and TRBJ2-3, with D possibly matching TRBD2 (7 bases). The CDR3 length is 15 residues. V was shortened by 8 bases and J by 3 bases, with 18 bases between the two germline ends. Germline V gene sequence: CDR1 SGHVS, CDR2 FNYEAQ. The CDR3 sequence is CASLRGGGGTDTQYF. The CDR3 DNA reads TGTGCCAGCCTCCGAGGGGGGGGCGGAACAGATACGCAGTATTTT.

This clonotype was counted only a few times. This chain links TRBV15 with TRBJ2-7; 10 nucleotides agree with TRBD1. V lost 4 bases to trimming and J lost 2 bases; unmatched junction nucleotides: 5. This CDR3 spans 15 amino acids. CDR1 and CDR2 (germline): LNHNV, YYDKDF (reference sequence). The chain's CDR3 is CATSKTGGFTYEQYF. DNA for the CDR3: TGTGCCACCAGCAAGACAGGGGGCTTCACCTACGAGCAGTACTTC. Full variable domain (remainder filled in from reference TRBV15 and TRBJ2-7): DAMVIQNPRYQVTQFGKPVTLSCSQTLNHNVMYWYQQKSSQAPKLLFHYYDKDFNNEADTPDNFQSRRPNTSFCFLDIRSPGLGDTAMYLCATSKTGGFTYEQYFGPGTRLTVT.

This clonotype has only a few counts. This rearrangement joins TRBV6-6 to TRBJ2-6; D ambiguous. The V gene's germline CDR1 is MNHNY and CDR2 SVGAGI (reference sequence). The CDR3 runs to 17 residues. V lost 4 bases to trimming and J lost 0 bases, with 13 bases between them. This CDR3 reads CASSSADRGSGANVLTF. In DNA, the CDR3 is TGTGCCAGCAGTTCCGCAGACCGCGGCTCTGGGGCCAACGTCCTGACTTTC.

About this clonotype: Its ends do not fully match the called genes, so a read error is possible. The chain is built from TRBV27 and TRBJ1-4; D possibly corresponds to TRBD1 (5 bases). CDR1 and CDR2 from the germline V gene are MNHEY and SMNVEV (reference sequence). The CDR3 has 14 residues. CDR3 bases: TGTGCCTGCAGTTTAGCGGGGGCTAATGAAAAACTGTTTTTT. As protein: CACSLAGANEKLFF.